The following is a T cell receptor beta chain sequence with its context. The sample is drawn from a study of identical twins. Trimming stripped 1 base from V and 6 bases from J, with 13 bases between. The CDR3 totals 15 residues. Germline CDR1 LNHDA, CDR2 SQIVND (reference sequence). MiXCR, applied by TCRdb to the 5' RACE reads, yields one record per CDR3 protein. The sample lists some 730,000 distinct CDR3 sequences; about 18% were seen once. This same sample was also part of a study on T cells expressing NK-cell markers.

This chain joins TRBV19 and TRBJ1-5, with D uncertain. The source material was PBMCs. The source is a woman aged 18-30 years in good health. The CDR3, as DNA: TGTGCCAGTAGTATAGGGCCGGCCAACAGTCAGCCCCAGCATTTT. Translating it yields CASSIGPANSQPQHF.